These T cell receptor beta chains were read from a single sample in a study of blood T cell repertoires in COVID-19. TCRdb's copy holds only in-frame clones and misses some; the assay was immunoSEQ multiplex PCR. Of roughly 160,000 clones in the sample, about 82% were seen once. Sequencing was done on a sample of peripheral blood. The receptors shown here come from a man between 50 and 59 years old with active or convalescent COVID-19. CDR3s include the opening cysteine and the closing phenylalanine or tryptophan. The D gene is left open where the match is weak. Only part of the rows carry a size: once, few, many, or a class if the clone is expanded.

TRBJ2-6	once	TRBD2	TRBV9	TGTGCCAGCAGCGTAGCCCGAACTCGGACTAGCGGGAGTTCTGGGGCCAACGTCCTGACTTTC	CASSVARTRTSGSSGANVLTF
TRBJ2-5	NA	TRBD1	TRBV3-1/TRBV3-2	TGTGCCAGCAGCCAGACCGACAGGGGCAAGGGAGAGACCCAGTACTTC	CASSQTDRGKGETQYF
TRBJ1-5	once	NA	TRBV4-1	TGCGCCAGCAGCCAAGTGTTTAGGGGATGGGGCAATCAGCCCCAGCATTTT	CASSQVFRGWGNQPQHF
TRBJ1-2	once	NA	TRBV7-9	TGTGCCAGCAGCTTGGGGGGACTGGGGTATGGCTACACCTTC	CASSLGGLGYGYTF
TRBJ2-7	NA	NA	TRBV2	TGTGCCAGCAGTGAGTCACGGGTGGTGAACGAGCAGTACTTC	CASSESRVVNEQYF
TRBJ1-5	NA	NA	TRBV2	TGTGCCAGCAGCAACCGAGACAGTAGCAATCAGCCCCAGCATTTT	CASSNRDSSNQPQHF
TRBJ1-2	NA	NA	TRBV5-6	TGTGCCAGCAGTAGGCGGGGGAGGAAGGACTATGGCTACACCTTC	CASSRRGRKDYGYTF
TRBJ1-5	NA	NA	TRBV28	TGTGCCACCCGTCTAGGGAGGCCGGGTCAGCCCCAGCATTTT	CATRLGRPGQPQHF
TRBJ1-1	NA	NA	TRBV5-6	TGTGCCAGCAGCCCGGGGGGGGCCGATGAAGCTTTCTTT	CASSPGGADEAFF
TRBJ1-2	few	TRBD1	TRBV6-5	TGTGCCAGCAGTTACCTCAGGACAGGGGGCGGGTATGGCTACACCTTC	CASSYLRTGGGYGYTF
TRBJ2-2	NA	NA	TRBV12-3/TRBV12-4	TGTGCCAGCAGACAAAACACCGGGGAGCTGTTTTTT	CASRQNTGELFF
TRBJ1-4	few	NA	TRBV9	TGTGCCAGCAGCGTAGGACTGGCTTTTAATGAAAAACTGTTTTTT	CASSVGLAFNEKLFF
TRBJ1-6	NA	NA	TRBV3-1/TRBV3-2	TGTGCCAGCAGTCTCGGGGACTATAATTCACCCCTCCACTTT	CASSLGDYNSPLHF
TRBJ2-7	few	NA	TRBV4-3	TGCGCCAGCAGCCAAGGTTGGCAGATTGACGAGCAGTACTTC	CASSQGWQIDEQYF
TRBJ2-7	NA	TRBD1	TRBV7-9	TGTGCCAGCAGCCGGTGGACAGGGGGGATCTACGAGCAGTACTTC	CASSRWTGGIYEQYF
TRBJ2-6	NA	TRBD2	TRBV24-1	TGTGCCACCAGTGTTGGCGGGGGGGCTTCCTCTGGGGCCAACGTCCTGACTTTC	CATSVGGGASSGANVLTF
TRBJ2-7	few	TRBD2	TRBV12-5	TGTGCTAGTGGCCCGGCGGGGGGAAGTCTGTACTTC	CASGPAGGSLYF
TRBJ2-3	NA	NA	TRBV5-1	TGCGCCAGCAGCTTGGCTAATTCGGCAGATACGCAGTATTTT	CASSLANSADTQYF
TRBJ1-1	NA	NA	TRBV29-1	TGCAGCGTTGAATGGGGGGTGAACACTGAAGCTTTCTTT	CSVEWGVNTEAFF
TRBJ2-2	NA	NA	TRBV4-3	TGCGCCAGCAGCCAAGTATTACTTACGAACACCGGGGAGCTGTTTTTT	CASSQVLLTNTGELFF
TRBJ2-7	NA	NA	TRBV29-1	TGCAGCGTTGGAGCACAGGGATCCGAGCAGTACTTC	CSVGAQGSEQYF
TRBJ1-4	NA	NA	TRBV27	TGTGCCAGCAGTTTGTCAGGGGTCACCGAAAAACTGTTTTTT	CASSLSGVTEKLFF
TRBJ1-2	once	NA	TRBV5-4	TGTGCCAGCAGCACCCGTGAAGAGTATGGCTACACCTTC	CASSTREEYGYTF
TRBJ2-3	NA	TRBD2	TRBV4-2	TGTGCCAGCAGCCAAGAACCTAGAGGGCAGGGGAGTAGCGGGGGGGCCGCAGATACGCAGTATTTT	CASSQEPRGQGSSGGAADTQYF
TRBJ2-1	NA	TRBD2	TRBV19	TGTGCCAGTAGTATGACTAGCGGGTTAGGGAATGAGCAGTTCTTC	CASSMTSGLGNEQFF
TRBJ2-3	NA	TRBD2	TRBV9	TGTGCCAGCAGCCCAATAGCGGGAGGGCCTTCGGATACGCAGTATTTT	CASSPIAGGPSDTQYF
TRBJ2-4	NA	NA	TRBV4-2	TGTGCCAGCAGCCAATCCTATAGGGGTCAGCGGGTCATAGCCAAAAACATTCAGTACTTC	CASSQSYRGQRVIAKNIQYF
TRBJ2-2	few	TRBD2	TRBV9	TGTGCCTCGGCGCGGGGGGGGCGCACCGGGGAGCTGTTTTTT	CASARGGRTGELFF
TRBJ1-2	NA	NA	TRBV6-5	TGTGCCAGCAGTTATTCGGGACAATCTAACTATGGCTACACCTTC	CASSYSGQSNYGYTF
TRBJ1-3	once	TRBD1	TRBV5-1	TGCGCCAGCAGCTTCGGTCCGGGACAGGGGGCATTCTCTGGAAACACCATATATTTT	CASSFGPGQGAFSGNTIYF
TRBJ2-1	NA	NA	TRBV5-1	TGCGCCAGCAGCTTGGGCGGTGCGGACTACAATGAGCAGTTCTTC	CASSLGGADYNEQFF
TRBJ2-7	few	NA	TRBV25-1	TGTGCCAGCAGTGGACTAGACTACGAGCAGTACTTC	CASSGLDYEQYF
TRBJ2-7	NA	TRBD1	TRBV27	TGTGCCAGCACCTACCGGGGCGGGACAGGGGCCGAGCAGTACTTC	CASTYRGGTGAEQYF
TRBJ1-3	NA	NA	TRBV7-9	TGTGCCAGCAGGGCAGGCAGGGGTAACACCATATATTTT	CASRAGRGNTIYF
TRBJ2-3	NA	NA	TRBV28	TGTGCCAGCAGCTACGACCCCTCCACAGCCACGCAGTATTTT	CASSYDPSTATQYF
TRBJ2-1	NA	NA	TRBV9	TGTGCCAGCAGCGTAGTGGGGGCCGAGGGTAATGAGCAGTTCTTC	CASSVVGAEGNEQFF
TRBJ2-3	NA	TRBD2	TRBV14	TGTGCCAGCAGTTTACTAGCGGGCACAGATACGCAGTATTTT	CASSLLAGTDTQYF
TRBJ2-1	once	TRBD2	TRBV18	TGTGCCAGCTCCCCCGGGGGGGCAGTCAATGAGCAGTTCTTC	CASSPGGAVNEQFF
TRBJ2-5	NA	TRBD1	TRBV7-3	TGTGCCAGCAGCGCGACAGGGGCGGGGGAGACCCAGTACTTC	CASSATGAGETQYF
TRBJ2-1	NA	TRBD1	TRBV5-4	TGTGCCAGCAGCTCCTGGACAGGGAATGAGCAGTTCTTC	CASSSWTGNEQFF
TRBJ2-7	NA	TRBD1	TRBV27	TGTGCCAGCAGTCGGACAGGGAGCTACGAGCAGTACTTC	CASSRTGSYEQYF
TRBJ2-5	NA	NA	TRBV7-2	TGTGCCAGCAGCTTAGGCGGGTACCAAGAGACCCAGTACTTC	CASSLGGYQETQYF
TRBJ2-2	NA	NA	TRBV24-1	TGTGCCACCAGTGATAAGACTTGGGGGGAGCTGTTTTTT	CATSDKTWGELFF
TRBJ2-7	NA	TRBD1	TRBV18	TGTGCCAGCTCACCACCCTTGACAGGGGTCTACGAGCAGTACTTC	CASSPPLTGVYEQYF
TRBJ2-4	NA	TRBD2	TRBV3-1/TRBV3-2	TGTGCCAGCAGCCAAGATCGGGGGGGCTGGAACATTCAGTACTTC	CASSQDRGGWNIQYF